These 20 T cell receptor beta chains share one sample of origin, sequenced in a study of T cells of healthy individuals. TCRdb reprocessed the 5' RACE reads via MiXCR and lists one record per CDR3 protein. The sample consists of fewer than 90,000 distinct CDR3 sequences, approximately 5.4% of them appearing once. The receptors stem from a female donor in good health.

This clonotype was detected ten times or more. The genes are TRBV10-2 and TRBJ2-3, with 9 bases that match TRBD2. Per germline, CDR1 WSHSY and CDR2 SAAADI. Trimming cost V 6 bases and J 3 bases; bases outside gene matches: 4. The CDR3 runs to 14 residues. In DNA form, the CDR3 reads TGCGCCAGCAGGATGAGCGGGAGGACAGATACGCAGTATTTT. This encodes CASRMSGRTDTQYF.

In this sample, this clonotype turned up a few times. The genes are TRBV29-1 and TRBJ1-5, with TRBD1 identical over 7 bases. The CDR3 totals 14 residues. Germline lookup yields CDR1 SQVTM and CDR2 ANQGSEA. With 5 bases clipped from V and 1 base from J, the junction kept 5 bases outside the gene matches. CDR3: CSVITGVSNQPQHF. In DNA, the CDR3 is TGCAGCGTTATCACAGGGGTAAGCAATCAGCCCCAGCATTTT.

This clonotype was detected many times. J is TRBJ1-3 and V is TRBV4-2, with a weak D call TRBD1 (6 bases). The CDR3 loop spans 18 amino acids. CDR1 is LGHNA and CDR2 is YNFKEQ in the germline V gene. Trimming shortened V by 3 bases and J by 1 base, and 19 bases separated the two germline ends. CDR3 nucleotide sequence: TGTGCCAGCAGCCAGGCTGATGTCAGAGGGGGATCTGGAAACACCATATATTTT. Its translation is CASSQADVRGGSGNTIYF.

This clonotype was seen a few times. The rearrangement joins TRBV12-3 or TRBV12-4 to TRBJ1-1; 8 positions agree with TRBD1. After removal of 6 bases from V and 3 bases from J, the junction contained 6 bases not matched to a gene. The CDR3 runs to 14 residues. In DNA form, the CDR3 reads TGTGCCAGCAGGTACGCAGGGGGCCACACTGAAGCTTTCTTT. Its translation: CASRYAGGHTEAFF.

This clonotype was detected ten times or more. The rearrangement links TRBV20-1 to TRBJ2-3; TRBD2 might be the D (5 bases). Germline V gene data show CDR1 as DFQATT and CDR2 as SNEGSKA (reference sequence). The V and J ends lost 0 bases and 1 base respectively, with 20 bases between them. This CDR3 contains 18 residues. CDR3 DNA sequence: TGCAGTGCTAGAGATGTTGACGGTGAACTAGTGGGCACAGATACGCAGTATTTT. It is translated as CSARDVDGELVGTDTQYF.

This clonotype was seen repeatedly, ten times or more. This sequence joins TRBV28 and TRBJ1-5; D remains ambiguous. Per germline, CDR1 MDHEN and CDR2 SYDVKM. This CDR3 is built from 16 residues. V was trimmed by 4 bases and J by 0 bases, leaving 13 bases between them. DNA for the CDR3: TGTGCCAGCAGTTCCTTGAGGGAGCTTAGCAATCAGCCCCAGCATTTT. Translation: CASSSLRELSNQPQHF.

This clonotype was seen more than once but under ten times. A junction boundary mismatches the germline segment, possibly from a read error. The chain employs TRBV7-2 and TRBJ2-3; the D gene could be TRBD1 or TRBD2 (5 bases each). The CDR3 runs 16 residues. CDR1 is SGHTA, CDR2 FQGNSA, per germline. CDR3 sequence: CASSSLRGGFTDTQYF. The CDR3 DNA follows: TGTGCCAGCAGCTCCCTACGGGGCGGATTCACAGATACGCAATATTTT.

This clonotype was recorded at least ten times. The chain carries TRBV11-2 and TRBJ1-1; no clear D. Trimming stripped 1 base from V and 7 bases from J, with 7 bases between. CDR1 is SGHAT and CDR2 is FQNNGV in the germline V gene. The CDR3 runs 12 residues. The CDR3 here is CASSLAQIEAFF. CDR3 nucleotide sequence: TGTGCCAGCAGCTTAGCACAGATTGAAGCTTTCTTT.

This clonotype was detected ten times or more. The V and J genes are TRBV27 and TRBJ2-1, with a tentative D call TRBD2 (5 bases). V lost 6 bases to trimming and J lost 0 bases, with 15 bases between them. The CDR3 spans 16 residues. Germline values: CDR1 MNHEY, CDR2 SMNVEV (reference sequence). The CDR3 region is CASREVDGGSYNEQFF. CDR3 DNA: TGTGCCAGCAGGGAAGTCGACGGAGGCTCCTACAATGAGCAGTTCTTC.

This clonotype was observed a few times. The chain joins TRBV29-1 to TRBJ1-4, with 7 bases fitting TRBD1. V was clipped by 7 bases and J by 6 bases; unmatched bases: 8. The CDR3 contains 13 residues. Germline loops: CDR1 SQVTM, CDR2 ANQGSEA. The CDR3: CSAETGKDEKLFF. The CDR3 DNA reads as TGCAGCGCCGAGACAGGGAAGGATGAAAAACTGTTTTTT.

The chain carries TRBV11-2 and TRBJ2-1; possible D gene TRBD2, 6 bases. Germline V gene sequence: CDR1 SGHAT, CDR2 FQNNGV. Trimming removed 5 bases at V and 8 bases at J, with 25 bases between. CDR3 length: 17 residues. The CDR3 sequence is CASSQSGDGTLYDEQFF. The CDR3 coding sequence is TGTGCCAGCAGCCAATCGGGGGACGGGACGCTGTACGATGAGCAGTTCTTC.

V and J are TRBV20-1 and TRBJ1-4; 10 positions agree with TRBD1. The CDR3 runs 14 residues. V shed 1 base and J 7 bases; nucleotides not matched to a gene: 3. Per germline, CDR1 DFQATT and CDR2 SNEGSKA (reference sequence). CDR3 DNA sequence: TGCAGTGCTAGAGGACAGGGGGCGGGTGAAAAACTGTTTTTT. It yields the protein CSARGQGAGEKLFF.

This clonotype was seen at least ten times. This chain links TRBV6-5 with TRBJ1-1; D unclear. CDR3 length: 13 residues. V gave up 5 bases and J gave up 4 bases, with 11 bases separating them. The germline CDR1 and CDR2 sequences are MNHEY and SVGAGI. CDR3 in amino acids: CASSGSLGTEAFF. As DNA, the CDR3 is TGTGCCAGCAGTGGATCCTTGGGCACTGAAGCTTTCTTT.

The rearrangement joins TRBV4-2 to TRBJ1-1; D uncertain. Germline-derived CDR1 and CDR2 are LGHNA and YNFKEQ. V lost 1 base and J 0 bases, leaving 6 bases between the germline ends. CDR3 size: 14 residues. CDR3 nucleotide sequence: TGTGCCAGCAGCCAAGGGCAGGTGAACACTGAAGCTTTCTTT. Translating gives CASSQGQVNTEAFF.

This clonotype occurred many times. This rearrangement joins TRBV5-4 to TRBJ1-2, with 7 bases matching TRBD1. Trimming removed 1 base from V and 10 bases from J; junction bases left unmatched: 4. The CDR3 covers 12 residues. Per the germline V gene, CDR1 is SGHNT and CDR2 is YYREEE (reference sequence). The CDR3 nucleotides read TGTGCCAGCAGCTTGTGGCAGGGGGACTACACCTTC. As protein: CASSLWQGDYTF.

This clonotype occurred a few times. The rearrangement links TRBV4-3 to TRBJ1-5, with D perhaps TRBD1 (6 bases). Germline-derived CDR1 and CDR2 are LGHNA and YSLEER. There are 17 residues in the CDR3. Trimming took off 0 bases at V and 0 bases at J, with 12 bases between the two ends. The CDR3 sequence: CASSQDVWTDSNQPQHF. The CDR3 DNA sequence: TGCGCCAGCAGCCAAGATGTCTGGACAGATAGCAATCAGCCCCAGCATTTT.

This clonotype was seen ten or more times. The V gene is TRBV7-6, the J gene TRBJ1-5, with TRBD1 identical over 7 bases. Trimming took 5 bases from V and 0 from J; bases not matched to a gene: 19. Germline CDR1 SGHVS, CDR2 FNYEAQ. This CDR3 is built from 20 residues. As DNA, the CDR3 is TGTGCCAGCAGCCCAGAGCGAGGGGGCTTATTCGGGAATAGCAATCAGCCCCAGCATTTT. It yields the protein CASSPERGGLFGNSNQPQHF.

The chain carries TRBV2 and TRBJ1-1, with a possible D match to TRBD1 (6 bases). The germline CDR1 and CDR2 sequences are SNHLY and FYNNEI. CDR3 length equals 14 residues. V was clipped by 5 bases and J by 0 bases, with 10 bases between them. In DNA form, the CDR3 reads TGTGCCAGCAGTATACAGGGTATGAACACTGAAGCTTTCTTT. Its translation: CASSIQGMNTEAFF.

This clonotype was detected a few times. The gene calls are TRBV7-8 and TRBJ1-1, with D maybe TRBD1 (6 bases). Germline loops: CDR1 SGHVS, CDR2 FQNEAQ. V was clipped by 2 bases and J by 7 bases, with 14 bases between them. There are 14 residues in the CDR3. The CDR3 region is CASSLSRGLGEAFF. For the CDR3, the DNA is TGTGCCAGCAGCTTAAGCCGGGGGCTGGGTGAAGCTTTCTTT. The entire variable domain, with the rest obtained from reference TRBV7-8 and TRBJ1-1, is as follows: GAGVSQSPRYKVAKRGQDVALRCDPISGHVSLFWYQQALGQGPEFLTYFQNEAQLDKSGLPSDRFFAERPEGSVSTLKIQRTQQEDSAVYLCASSLSRGLGEAFFGQGTRLTVV.

In this sample, this clonotype turned up many times. The chain uses TRBV6-5 and TRBJ1-5, with TRBD1 as a possible D gene (5 bases). V was trimmed by 4 bases and J by 1 base, leaving 8 bases between them. Germline lookup yields CDR1 MNHEY and CDR2 SVGAGI. This CDR3 is 14 amino acids long. CDR3: CASSWGRSNQPQHF. Here the CDR3 DNA reads TGTGCCAGCAGTTGGGGACGAAGCAATCAGCCCCAGCATTTT.